Each of the 24 T cell receptor beta chains below was sequenced from the same sample in a study of blood T cells in healthy people across ages. A J-beta primer mix and a sample-barcoded 5' primer were used in a second PCR of roughly 6 to 12 cycles. TCRdb re-analysed the 5' RACE reads in MiXCR, keeping a single row per CDR3 protein. The table has about 380,000 distinct CDR3 sequences, roughly half seen once. Material for sequencing was blood. The source of these receptors is a man aged 55 to 69 in good health.

This chain joins TRBV7-3 and TRBJ2-1; possibly TRBD2 for D (5 bases). CDR1 SGHTA and CDR2 FQGTGA come from the germline V gene. The CDR3 runs 15 residues. V lost 4 bases to trimming and J lost 4 bases, with 14 bases between them. CDR3 sequence (DNA): TGTGCCAGCAGCTCCCGGAGCCGGGATTACAATGAGCAGTTCTTC. This gives the protein CASSSRSRDYNEQFF.

The chain has TRBV6-2 or TRBV6-3 and TRBJ1-6; D unclear. CDR3 size: 14 residues. V was pared by 7 bases and J by 5 bases, with 12 bases between. Germline values: CDR1 MNHEY, CDR2 SVGEGT. The CDR3 loop reads CASTAWTDNSPLHF. The CDR3 region has the DNA TGTGCCAGCACCGCGTGGACCGATAATTCACCCCTCCACTTT.

CDR3 nucleotides: TGTGCCAGCAGTTCCGGGAACAGGGCTAATTCACCCCTCCACTTT. It codes for CASSSGNRANSPLHF. The chain recombines TRBV27 with TRBJ1-6; D is possibly TRBD1 (6 bases). The CDR3 spans 15 residues. The germline V gene encodes CDR1 MNHEY and CDR2 SMNVEV (reference sequence). Trimming cost V 4 bases and J 6 bases, with 13 bases left between them.

The rearrangement joins TRBV12-3 or TRBV12-4 to TRBJ2-3; 9 bases fit TRBD2. The junction had 5 bases not matched to a gene; V was cut back by 2 bases and J by 5 bases. The CDR3 extends over 15 amino acids. This CDR3 is CASSLRGRDLDTQYF. The CDR3 bases are TGTGCCAGCAGTTTACGCGGGAGGGATTTAGATACGCAGTATTTT.

This clonotype showed up many times. This chain connects TRBV20-1 to TRBJ2-7; D is undetermined. Germline loops: CDR1 DFQATT, CDR2 SNEGSKA (reference sequence). The ends were cut back, 0 bases at V and 4 bases at J, with 13 bases in the middle. The CDR3 has 14 residues. The CDR3: CSARDLQKTYEQYF. In nucleotides, the CDR3 is TGCAGTGCTAGAGATCTGCAGAAAACGTACGAGCAGTACTTC.

The rearrangement uses TRBV4-2 and TRBJ2-3, with 12 bases that match TRBD2. The germline CDR1 and CDR2 sequences are LGHNA and YNFKEQ. Losses at the gene ends were 5 bases for V and 0 bases for J; bases not matched to a gene: 9. The CDR3 sequence is 18 residues long. CDR3: CASSKTSGRTSSTDTQYF. The CDR3 DNA is TGTGCCAGCAGCAAAACTAGCGGGAGGACCTCTAGCACAGATACGCAGTATTTT.

The chain uses TRBV28 and TRBJ1-3; no firm D call. Germline V lookup: CDR1 MDHEN, CDR2 SYDVKM. V was trimmed by 3 bases and J by 3 bases, leaving 9 bases between them. This CDR3 comprises 14 residues. The CDR3 sequence: CASSFDGSGNTIYF. CDR3 in DNA: TGTGCCAGCAGTTTCGACGGGAGTGGAAACACCATATATTTT.

The chain employs TRBV29-1 and TRBJ2-3, with 8 bases that match TRBD1. The J call may be incorrect, as the DNA end agrees better with TRBJ2-7. CDR1 is SQVTM, CDR2 ANQGSEA, per germline. The CDR3 length is 12 residues. CDR3 nucleotide sequence: TGCAGCGTTGCCGGACAGGGCAGCGAGCAGTACTTC. It translates to CSVAGQGSEQYF.

The chain uses TRBV20-1 and TRBJ2-3, with D hard to call. The CDR3 has 15 residues. CDR1 DFQATT and CDR2 SNEGSKA come from the germline V gene (reference sequence). Trimming shortened V by 1 base and J by 1 base, and 12 bases separated the two germline ends. The CDR3 spells CSARATASGTDTQYF. In DNA, the CDR3 is TGCAGTGCTAGAGCAACTGCCTCCGGCACAGATACGCAGTATTTT.

The CDR3, as DNA: TGCAGTGCCCTTACAGGGGTGGTTGAAAAACTGTTTTTT. Protein product: CSALTGVVEKLFF. V usage is TRBV20-1 and J usage is TRBJ1-4; 7 bases line up with TRBD1. CDR1 and CDR2 (germline): DFQATT, SNEGSKA (reference sequence). J lost 7 bases, V lost 6 bases, and 8 bases had no gene match. This CDR3 comprises 13 residues.

The chain joins TRBV30 to TRBJ1-4; 7 bases map to TRBD1. Germline trimming cut 5 bases from V and 2 bases from J; bases unmatched to any gene: 2. Germline V gene lookup returns CDR1 GTSNPN and CDR2 SVGIG (reference sequence). The CDR3 length is 13 residues. The CDR3 spells CAWGTATNEKLFF. The CDR3 bases are TGTGCCTGGGGGACAGCCACTAATGAAAAACTGTTTTTT.

This clonotype was picked up many times. The chain employs TRBV5-1 and TRBJ2-7; 9 bases fit TRBD1. Germline CDR1 is SGHRS and CDR2 is YFSETQ. The CDR3 loop spans 15 amino acids. The V gene end was trimmed by 0 bases and the J gene end by 3 bases; junction bases not matched to a gene: 4. CDR3 loop: CASSLGTGAIYEQYF. CDR3 DNA: TGCGCCAGCAGCTTGGGGACAGGGGCCATCTACGAGCAGTACTTC.

This chain connects TRBV6-2 or TRBV6-3 to TRBJ2-5; the match to TRBD2 covers 11 bases. The J call may be faulty, since TRBJ2-7 better matches the DNA end. The germline CDR1 and CDR2 sequences are MNHEY and SVGEGT. CDR3 length: 17 amino acids. The CDR3 DNA is TGTGCCAGCAGTTACTCGAGGCGACTAGCGGGAACTTACGAGCAGTACTTC. Translated, it gives CASSYSRRLAGTYEQYF.

A few counts support this clonotype. This chain uses TRBV5-1 with TRBJ2-1; unclear D gene. The V and J ends lost 1 base and 4 bases respectively, with 3 bases between them. The CDR3 has 12 residues. Germline CDR1 reads SGHRS; CDR2 reads YFSETQ. The CDR3 coding sequence is TGCGCCAGCAGCTTGCAGTACAATGAGCAGTTCTTC. Encoded protein: CASSLQYNEQFF.

This clonotype has a handful of counts. The V and J genes are TRBV20-1 and TRBJ2-5; 7 bases map to TRBD2. CDR3 length: 14 amino acids. The ends lost 3 bases at V and 1 base at J; junction bases unmatched: 5. The germline CDR1 and CDR2 sequences are DFQATT and SNEGSKA (reference sequence). Written as DNA, the CDR3 is TGCAGTGCTAGGGAGAGCGGGGCCCAAGAGACCCAGTACTTC. Translation gives CSARESGAQETQYF.

This clonotype was detected only once. This sequence joins TRBV10-3 and TRBJ1-4; D might be TRBD1 (6 bases). Germline V lookup: CDR1 ENHRY, CDR2 SYGVKD. The CDR3 sequence is 14 residues long. The ends were cut back, 7 bases at V and 8 bases at J, with 17 bases in the middle. The CDR3 is CAITLGGGREKLFF. The CDR3 coding sequence is TGTGCCATCACCTTAGGGGGAGGTAGAGAAAAACTGTTTTTT.

This clonotype was recorded a few times. The chain recombines TRBV7-2 with TRBJ2-1; no reliable D call. Germline V gives CDR1 SGHTA, CDR2 FQGNSA. The CDR3 is made up of 13 amino acids. Between the trimmed V and J ends, which lost 3 bases and 3 bases, there was a span of 6 bases. The CDR3 here is CASSFPDYNEQFF. The CDR3 DNA reads TGTGCCAGCAGCTTTCCTGACTACAATGAGCAGTTCTTC.

This clonotype was found a few times. The chain couples TRBV29-1 to TRBJ2-7, with 8 nucleotides matching TRBD2. Germline CDR1 is SQVTM and CDR2 is ANQGSEA. V trimming: 5 bases; J trimming: 2 bases; junction bases outside the gene matches: 11. CDR3 length: 15 residues. The CDR3 sequence is CSVQGLAERTYEQYF. CDR3 coding DNA: TGCAGCGTTCAAGGACTAGCTGAAAGGACCTACGAGCAGTACTTC.

This clonotype was found once. V usage is TRBV29-1 and J usage is TRBJ2-1; D not resolved. This CDR3 is 11 amino acids long. Germline lookup yields CDR1 SQVTM and CDR2 ANQGSEA. Trimming left V 2 bases short and J 10 bases short, with 9 bases between. CDR3 in amino acids: CSVERSIEQFF. Written as DNA, the CDR3 is TGCAGCGTTGAACGCTCTATCGAGCAGTTCTTC.

CDR3 residues: CASSSGLSYNEQFF. The CDR3 DNA reads as TGTGCCAGCAGCTCCGGGTTGTCCTACAATGAGCAGTTCTTC. The chain links TRBV12-3 or TRBV12-4 to TRBJ2-1; no clear D gene. The CDR3 is made up of 14 amino acids. Deletions cut 6 bases from V and 1 base from J, with 10 bases between.

This clonotype has just a few counts. V usage is TRBV21-1 and J usage is TRBJ2-5; TRBD1 was called by the table and not checked on the DNA. TRBV21-1 constitutes a pseudogene. The CDR3 covers 13 residues. The CDR3: CASKNTGEETQYF. For the CDR3, the DNA is TGTGCCAGCAAGAATACAGGGGAAGAGACCCAGTACTTC.

The chain couples TRBV20-1 to TRBJ1-6; 7 bases align to TRBD1. The V gene end was trimmed by 0 bases and the J gene end by 9 bases; junction bases not matched to a gene: 11. The CDR3 is 16 amino acids. Germline V CDR1 and CDR2: DFQATT, SNEGSKA (reference sequence). The DNA for the CDR3 is TGCAGTGCTAGAGACAAGGGGGCCGTAATGGGTTCACCCCTCCACTTT. Its translation is CSARDKGAVMGSPLHF.

The rearrangement joins TRBV5-1 to TRBJ2-2; D is unclear. This CDR3 region has 13 residues. The V gene's germline CDR1 is SGHRS and CDR2 YFSETQ. Trimming stripped 3 bases from V and 6 bases from J, with 9 bases between. CDR3 region: CASSSGGAGELFF. The CDR3 DNA follows: TGCGCCAGCAGCTCCGGTGGGGCCGGGGAGCTGTTTTTT. The entire variable domain, with the rest obtained from reference TRBV5-1 and TRBJ2-2, is as follows: KAGVTQTPRYLIKTRGQQVTLSCSPISGHRSVSWYQQTPGQGLQFLFEYFSETQRNKGNFPGRFSGRQFSNSRSEMNVSTLELGDSALYLCASSSGGAGELFFGEGSRLTVL.

V gene TRBV10-3 combines with J gene TRBJ2-3; D might be TRBD2 (6 bases). This CDR3 spans 14 amino acids. Looked up from germline, CDR1 is ENHRY and CDR2 is SYGVKD. V lost 3 bases to trimming and J lost 2 bases, with 9 bases between them. CDR3 sequence reads: CAISDGDFTDTQYF. The CDR3 DNA sequence: TGTGCCATCAGTGACGGGGACTTCACAGATACGCAGTATTTT.